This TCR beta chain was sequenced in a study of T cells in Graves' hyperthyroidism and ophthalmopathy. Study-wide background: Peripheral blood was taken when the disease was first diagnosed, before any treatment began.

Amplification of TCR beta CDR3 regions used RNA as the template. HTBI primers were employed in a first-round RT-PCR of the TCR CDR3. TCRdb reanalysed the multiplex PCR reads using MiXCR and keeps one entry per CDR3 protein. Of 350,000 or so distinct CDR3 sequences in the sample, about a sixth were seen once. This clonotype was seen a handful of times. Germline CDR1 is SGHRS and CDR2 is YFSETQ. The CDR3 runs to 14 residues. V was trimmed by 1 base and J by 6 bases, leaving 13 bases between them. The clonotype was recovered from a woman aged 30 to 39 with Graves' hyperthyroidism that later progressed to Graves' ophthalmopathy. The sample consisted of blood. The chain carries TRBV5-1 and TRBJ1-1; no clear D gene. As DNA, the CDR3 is TGCGCCAGCAGCTTGCTTAGCATTGATCCTGAAGCTTTCTTT. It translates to CASSLLSIDPEAFF.